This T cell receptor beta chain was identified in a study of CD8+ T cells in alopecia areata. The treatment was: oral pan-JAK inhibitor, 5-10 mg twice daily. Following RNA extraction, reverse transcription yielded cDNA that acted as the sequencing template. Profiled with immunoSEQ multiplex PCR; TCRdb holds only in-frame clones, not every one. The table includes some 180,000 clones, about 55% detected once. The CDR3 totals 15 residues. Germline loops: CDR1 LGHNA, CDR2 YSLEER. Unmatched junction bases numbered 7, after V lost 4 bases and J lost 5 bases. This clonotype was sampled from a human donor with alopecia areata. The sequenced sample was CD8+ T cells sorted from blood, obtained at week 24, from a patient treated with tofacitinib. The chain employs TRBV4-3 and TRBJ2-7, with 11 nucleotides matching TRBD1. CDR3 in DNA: TGCGCCAGCAGCCCCCAGGACAGGGGGCGCCACGAGCAGTACTTC. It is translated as CASSPQDRGRHEQYF.